This TCR beta chain was captured by sequencing in a study of blood T cell repertoires in COVID-19. The wider study: The origin of the acute and convalescent COVID-19 samples was the United States, Italy and Spain. The cDNA or gDNA used as material had been derived from T cells, B-cell-depleted T cells, or PBMCs.

Original analysis: It was from reference gene primer amplification that nucleated cell counts were estimated. TCRdb's copy holds only in-frame clones and misses some; the assay was immunoSEQ multiplex PCR. The V and J calls and clone size are taken from that table; D and trimming were inferred from the DNA. The table includes tens of thousands of clones, approximately 80% detected once. After removal of 8 bases from V and 7 bases from J, the junction contained 5 bases not matched to a gene. CDR3 length equals 12 residues. The V gene's germline CDR1 is MNHEY and CDR2 SVGAGI. Sequencing input: peripheral blood. The source is a man older than 75 with acute or convalescent COVID-19. The gene calls are TRBV6-5 and TRBJ2-7, with 10 bases fitting TRBD1. The CDR3 DNA sequence: TGTGCCAGCCGACAGGGGGCAGAAGAGCAGTACTTC. The encoded protein is CASRQGAEEQYF.